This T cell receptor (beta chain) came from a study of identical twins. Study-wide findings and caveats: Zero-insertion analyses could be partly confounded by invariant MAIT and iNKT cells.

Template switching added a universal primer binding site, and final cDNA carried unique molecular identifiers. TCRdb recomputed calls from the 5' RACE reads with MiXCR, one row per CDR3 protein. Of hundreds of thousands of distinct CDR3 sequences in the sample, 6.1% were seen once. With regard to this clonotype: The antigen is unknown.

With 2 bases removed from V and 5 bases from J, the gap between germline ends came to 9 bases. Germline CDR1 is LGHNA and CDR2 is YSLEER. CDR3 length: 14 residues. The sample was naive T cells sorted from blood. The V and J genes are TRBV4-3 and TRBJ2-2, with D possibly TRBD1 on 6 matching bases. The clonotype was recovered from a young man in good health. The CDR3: CASSQIQGTGELFF. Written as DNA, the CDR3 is TGCGCCAGCAGCCAAATACAGGGAACCGGGGAGCTGTTTTTT.